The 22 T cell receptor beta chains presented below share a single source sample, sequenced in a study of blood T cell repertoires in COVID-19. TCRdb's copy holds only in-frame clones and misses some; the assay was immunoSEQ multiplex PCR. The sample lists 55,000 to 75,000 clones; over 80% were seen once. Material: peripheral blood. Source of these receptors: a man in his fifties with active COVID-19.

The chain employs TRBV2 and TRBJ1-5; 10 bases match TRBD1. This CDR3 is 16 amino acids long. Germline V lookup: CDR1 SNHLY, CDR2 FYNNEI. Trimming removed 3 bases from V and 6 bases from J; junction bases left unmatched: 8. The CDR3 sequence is CASSDRDRGGGQPQHF. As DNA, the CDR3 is TGTGCCAGCAGTGATAGGGACAGGGGAGGTGGTCAGCCCCAGCATTTT.

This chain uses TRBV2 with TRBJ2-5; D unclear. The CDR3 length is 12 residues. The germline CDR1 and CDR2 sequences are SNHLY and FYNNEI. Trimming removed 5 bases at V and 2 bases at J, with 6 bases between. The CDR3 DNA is TGTGCCAGCAGTCAGTTGCAAGAGACCCAGTACTTC. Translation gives CASSQLQETQYF.

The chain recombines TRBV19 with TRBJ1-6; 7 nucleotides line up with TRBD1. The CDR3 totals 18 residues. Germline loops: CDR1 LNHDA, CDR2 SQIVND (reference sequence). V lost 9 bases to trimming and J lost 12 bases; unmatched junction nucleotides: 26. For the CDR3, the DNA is TGTGCCAGCTCCACGCGGCAGGGGGTACGGTTCGATTCGAGACCCCTCCACTTT. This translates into CASSTRQGVRFDSRPLHF.

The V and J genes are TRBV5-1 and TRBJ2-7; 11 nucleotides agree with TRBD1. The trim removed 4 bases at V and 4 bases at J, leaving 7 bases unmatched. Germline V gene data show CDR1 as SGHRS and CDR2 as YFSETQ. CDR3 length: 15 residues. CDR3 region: CASSQGTGGWYEQYF. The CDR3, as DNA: TGCGCCAGCAGCCAAGGGACAGGGGGTTGGTACGAGCAGTACTTC.

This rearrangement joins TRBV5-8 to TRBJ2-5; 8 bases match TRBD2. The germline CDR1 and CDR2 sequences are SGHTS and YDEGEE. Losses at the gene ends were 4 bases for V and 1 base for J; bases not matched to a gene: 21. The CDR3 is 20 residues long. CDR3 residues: CASSPLKRGITRAAQETQYF. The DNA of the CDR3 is TGTGCCAGCAGCCCCCTCAAGCGGGGGATCACACGGGCTGCCCAAGAGACCCAGTACTTC.

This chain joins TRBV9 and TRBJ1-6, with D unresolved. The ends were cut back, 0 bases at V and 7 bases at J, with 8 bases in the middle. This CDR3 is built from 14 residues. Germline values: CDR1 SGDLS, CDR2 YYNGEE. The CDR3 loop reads CASSVDAANSPLHF. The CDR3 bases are TGTGCCAGCAGCGTAGATGCCGCGAATTCACCCCTCCACTTT.

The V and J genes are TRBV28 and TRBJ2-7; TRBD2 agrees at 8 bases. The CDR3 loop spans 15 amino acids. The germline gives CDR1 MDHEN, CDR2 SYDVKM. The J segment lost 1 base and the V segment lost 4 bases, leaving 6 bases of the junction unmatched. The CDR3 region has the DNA TGTGCCAGCAGTTACGGACTAGCTGCGTCCTACGAGCAGTACTTC. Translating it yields CASSYGLAASYEQYF.

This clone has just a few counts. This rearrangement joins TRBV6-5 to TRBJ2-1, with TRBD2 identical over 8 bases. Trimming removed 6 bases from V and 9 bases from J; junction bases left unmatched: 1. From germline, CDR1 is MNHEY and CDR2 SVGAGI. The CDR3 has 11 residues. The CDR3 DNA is TGTGCCAGCAGACGGGGGGGTGAGCAGTTCTTC. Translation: CASRRGGEQFF.

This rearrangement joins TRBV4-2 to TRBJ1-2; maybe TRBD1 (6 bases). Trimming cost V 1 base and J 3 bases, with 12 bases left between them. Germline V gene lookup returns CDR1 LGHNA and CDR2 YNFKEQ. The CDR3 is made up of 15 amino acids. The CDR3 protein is CASSQATGGDYGYTF. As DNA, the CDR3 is TGTGCCAGCAGCCAAGCGACAGGAGGCGACTATGGCTACACCTTC.

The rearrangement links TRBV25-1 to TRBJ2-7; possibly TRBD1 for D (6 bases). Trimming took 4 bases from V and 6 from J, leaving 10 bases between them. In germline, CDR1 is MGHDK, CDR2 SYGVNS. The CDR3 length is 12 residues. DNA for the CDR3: TGTGCCAGCAGTGTCAGGGGCGGCGAGCAGTACTTC. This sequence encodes CASSVRGGEQYF.

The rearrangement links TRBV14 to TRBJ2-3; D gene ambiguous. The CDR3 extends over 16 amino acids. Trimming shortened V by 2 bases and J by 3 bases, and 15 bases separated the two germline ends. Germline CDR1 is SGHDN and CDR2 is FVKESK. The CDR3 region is CASSQNVAPSTDTQYF. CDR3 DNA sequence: TGTGCCAGCAGCCAAAACGTTGCGCCCTCTACAGATACGCAGTATTTT.

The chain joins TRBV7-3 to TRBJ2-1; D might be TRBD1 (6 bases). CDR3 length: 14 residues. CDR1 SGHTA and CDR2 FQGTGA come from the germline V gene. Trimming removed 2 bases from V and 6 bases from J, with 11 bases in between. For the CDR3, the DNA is TGTGCCAGCAGCTTAGCACAGGGAAGCAATGAGCAGTTCTTC. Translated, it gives CASSLAQGSNEQFF.

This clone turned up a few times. The CDR3 DNA follows: TGTGCCAGCAGCCACGTTCGTTATGTGTACGAGCAGTACTTC. Amino acid sequence: CASSHVRYVYEQYF. The chain employs TRBV14 and TRBJ2-7; D unresolved. There are 14 residues in the CDR3. Germline V gives CDR1 SGHDN, CDR2 FVKESK. The V end lost 3 bases, the J end lost 4 bases, and 13 bases lay between the germline ends.

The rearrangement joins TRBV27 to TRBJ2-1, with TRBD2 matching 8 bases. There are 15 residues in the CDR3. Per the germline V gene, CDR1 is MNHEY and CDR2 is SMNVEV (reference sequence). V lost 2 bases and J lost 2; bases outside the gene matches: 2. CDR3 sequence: CASSLISGAYNEQFF. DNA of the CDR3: TGTGCCAGCAGTTTAATTAGCGGGGCCTACAATGAGCAGTTCTTC.

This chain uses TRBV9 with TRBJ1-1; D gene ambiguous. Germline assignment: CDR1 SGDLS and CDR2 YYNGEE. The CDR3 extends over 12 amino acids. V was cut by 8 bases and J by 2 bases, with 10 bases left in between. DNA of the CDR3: TGTGCCAGTTCCCCGGTAAACACTGAAGCTTTCTTT. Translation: CASSPVNTEAFF.

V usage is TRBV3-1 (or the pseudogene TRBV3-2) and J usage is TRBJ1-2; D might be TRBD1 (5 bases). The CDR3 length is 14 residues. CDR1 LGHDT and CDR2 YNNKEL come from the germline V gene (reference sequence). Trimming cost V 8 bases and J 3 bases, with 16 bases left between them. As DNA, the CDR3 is TGTGCCAGCTCGTCAAGGGGTTCGGACTATGGCTACACCTTC. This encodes CASSSRGSDYGYTF.

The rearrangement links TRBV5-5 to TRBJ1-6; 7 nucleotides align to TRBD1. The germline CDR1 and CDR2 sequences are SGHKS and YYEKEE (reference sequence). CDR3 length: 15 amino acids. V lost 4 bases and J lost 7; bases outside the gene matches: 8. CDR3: CASSRGTAGNSPLHF. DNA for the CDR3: TGTGCCAGCAGCAGAGGGACAGCCGGGAATTCACCCCTCCACTTT. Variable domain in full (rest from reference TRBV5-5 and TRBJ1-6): DAGVTQSPTHLIKTRGQQVTLRCSPISGHKSVSWYQQVLGQGPQFIFQYYEKEERGRGNFPDRFSARQFPNYSSELNVNALLLGDSALYLCASSRGTAGNSPLHFGNGTRLTVT.

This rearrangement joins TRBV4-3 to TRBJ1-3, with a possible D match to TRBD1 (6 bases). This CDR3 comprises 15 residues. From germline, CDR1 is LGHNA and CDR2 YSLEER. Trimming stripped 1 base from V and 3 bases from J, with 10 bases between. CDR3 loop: CASSQARQVGNTIYF. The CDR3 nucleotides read TGCGCCAGCAGCCAAGCTCGACAGGTTGGAAACACCATATATTTT.

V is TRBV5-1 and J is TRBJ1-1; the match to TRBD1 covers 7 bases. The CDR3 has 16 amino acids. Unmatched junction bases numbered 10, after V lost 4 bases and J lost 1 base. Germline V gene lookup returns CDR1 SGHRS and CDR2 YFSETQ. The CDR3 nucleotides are TGCGCCAGCAGCCCTACAGCCGGGACAGAGAACACTGAAGCTTTCTTT. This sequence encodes CASSPTAGTENTEAFF.

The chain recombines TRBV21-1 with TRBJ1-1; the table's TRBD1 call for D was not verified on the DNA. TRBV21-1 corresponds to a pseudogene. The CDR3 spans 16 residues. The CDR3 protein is CASSKGRQGASAEAFF. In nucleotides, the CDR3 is TGTGCCAGCAGCAAAGGGAGGCAGGGGGCGAGCGCTGAAGCTTTCTTT.

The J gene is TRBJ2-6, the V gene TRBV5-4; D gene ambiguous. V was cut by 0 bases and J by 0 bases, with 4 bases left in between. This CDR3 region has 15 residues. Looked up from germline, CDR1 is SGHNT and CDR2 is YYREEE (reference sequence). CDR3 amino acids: CASSLDSSGANVLTF. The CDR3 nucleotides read TGTGCCAGCAGCTTGGACTCCTCTGGGGCCAACGTCCTGACTTTC.

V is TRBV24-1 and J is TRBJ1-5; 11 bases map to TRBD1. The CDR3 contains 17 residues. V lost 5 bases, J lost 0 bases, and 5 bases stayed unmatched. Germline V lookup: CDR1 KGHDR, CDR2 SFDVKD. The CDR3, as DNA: TGTGCCACCAGTGGAGGGACAGGGGGGTATAGCAATCAGCCCCAGCATTTT. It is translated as CATSGGTGGYSNQPQHF.